Included here is one TCR beta chain sequence, with context. V lost 4 bases, J lost 4 bases, and 6 bases stayed unmatched. The CDR3 covers 15 residues. Germline V gene data show CDR1 as KGHDR and CDR2 as SFDVKD. These data are taken from a study of blood T cell repertoires in COVID-19. As for the study in general: Samples representing acute and convalescent COVID-19 were sourced from the United States, Italy and Spain.

Ages ranged from about 18 to 89 years, with residence in approximately 23 US areas. Grouping used clinical history reported by participants in a survey and questionnaire. Recovered Cohort 3 donors showed two negative PCRs, clearance, or symptom resolution. Libraries were prepared by immunoSEQ multiplex PCR; TCRdb keeps only in-frame clonotypes and omits some of them. This sample carries 190,000 or so clones, around 87% of them seen once, and the ten largest clones take approximately 2%. The sequenced sample consisted of PBMCs or T cells enriched from blood (not recorded which). The J gene is TRBJ2-5, the V gene TRBV24-1; 9 bases agree with TRBD1. The TCR comes from a woman aged 25 to 39 who had recovered from COVID-19. The CDR3 DNA is TGTGCCACCAGTGACCCGTGGGACAGGGTAGAGACCCAGTACTTC. This sequence encodes CATSDPWDRVETQYF.